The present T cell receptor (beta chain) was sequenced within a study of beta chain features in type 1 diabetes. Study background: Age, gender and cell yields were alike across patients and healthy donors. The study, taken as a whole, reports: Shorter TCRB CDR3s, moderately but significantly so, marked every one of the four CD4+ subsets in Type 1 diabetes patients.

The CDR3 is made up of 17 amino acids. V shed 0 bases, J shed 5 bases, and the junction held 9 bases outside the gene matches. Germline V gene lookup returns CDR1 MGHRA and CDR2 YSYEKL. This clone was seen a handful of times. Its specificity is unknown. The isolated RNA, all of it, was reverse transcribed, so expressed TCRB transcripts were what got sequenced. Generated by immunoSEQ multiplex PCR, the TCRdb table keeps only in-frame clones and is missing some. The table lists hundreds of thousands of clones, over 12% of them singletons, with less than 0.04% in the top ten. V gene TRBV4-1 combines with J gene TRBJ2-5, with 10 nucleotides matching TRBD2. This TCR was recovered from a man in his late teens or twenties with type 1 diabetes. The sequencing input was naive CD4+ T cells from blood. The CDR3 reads CASSQDRASGSSETQYF. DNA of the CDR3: TGCGCCAGCAGCCAAGATCGGGCTAGCGGGAGTAGCGAGACCCAGTACTTC.